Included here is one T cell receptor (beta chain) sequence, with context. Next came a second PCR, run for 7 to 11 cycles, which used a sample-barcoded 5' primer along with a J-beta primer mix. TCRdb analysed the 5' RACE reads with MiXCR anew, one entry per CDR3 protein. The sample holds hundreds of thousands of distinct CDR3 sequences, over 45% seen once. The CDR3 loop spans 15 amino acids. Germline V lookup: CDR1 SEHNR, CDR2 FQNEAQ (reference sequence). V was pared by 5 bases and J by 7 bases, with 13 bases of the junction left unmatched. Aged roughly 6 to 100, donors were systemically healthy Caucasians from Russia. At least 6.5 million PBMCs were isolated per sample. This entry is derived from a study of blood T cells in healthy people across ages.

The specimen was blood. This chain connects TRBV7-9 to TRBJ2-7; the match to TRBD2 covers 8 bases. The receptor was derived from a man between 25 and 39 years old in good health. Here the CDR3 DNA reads TGTGCCAGCAGCCCCGGTAGTAGCGGGAAGGCTGAGCAGTACTTC. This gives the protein CASSPGSSGKAEQYF.